This T cell receptor beta chain was recorded in a study of T cells in tuberculosis. Sorting used thawed, overnight-rested PBMC stained with anti-CD3, a viability dye and GMM-loaded CD1B tetramer. The lipid loaded on the CD1B tetramers was C32 glucose monomycolate from Rhodococcus equi. Approximately 100,000 tetramer-negative cells were sorted from each donor. The trim removed 6 bases at V and 5 bases at J, leaving 10 bases unmatched. The V gene's germline CDR1 is SNHLY and CDR2 FYNNEI. The CDR3 is 15 amino acids. The data were produced by immunoSEQ multiplex PCR, yet TCRdb's version contains in-frame clones alone and is incomplete. The sample carries 50,000 to 65,000 clones, approximately 86% recorded once.

This clonotype was obtained from an adult woman with latent tuberculosis. The gene calls are TRBV2 and TRBJ2-3; 8 bases line up with TRBD1. What was sequenced was CD1b-GMM tetramer-negative cells sorted from PBMCs. The CDR3 coding sequence is TGTGCCAGCAGAGACTTCAGGGGGCATGAAGATACGCAGTATTTT. The encoded protein is CASRDFRGHEDTQYF.